The 8 T cell receptor beta chains below were found in one sample sequenced in a study of cytomegalovirus exposure and HLA in healthy donors. Primers: 60 Vbeta forward and 13 Jbeta reverse. TCRdb's copy holds only in-frame clones and misses some; the assay was immunoSEQ multiplex PCR. The sample shows about 210,000 clones, about 80% of them seen only once. The sequenced sample consisted of PBMCs. These receptors came from a woman in her twenties or thirties in good health and CMV-seropositive.

The rearrangement links TRBV7-3 to TRBJ2-1, with 9 nucleotides matching TRBD1. Germline CDR1 is SGHTA and CDR2 is FQGTGA. With 6 bases clipped from V and 7 bases from J, the junction kept 10 bases outside the gene matches. This CDR3 has 15 residues. The CDR3 spells CASRRRDRVLNEQFF. CDR3 sequence (DNA): TGTGCCAGCAGGCGCCGGGACAGGGTTTTGAATGAGCAGTTCTTC.

The CDR3 DNA sequence: TGTGCCAGCAGCCCCGGTCACGCGGGGGAGACCCAGTACTTC. Its translation: CASSPGHAGETQYF. The chain combines TRBV6-5 with TRBJ2-5; maybe TRBD2 (6 bases). Germline V gives CDR1 MNHEY, CDR2 SVGAGI. The CDR3 has 14 amino acids. The V end lost 6 bases, the J end lost 5 bases, and 16 bases lay between the germline ends.

The chain joins TRBV2 to TRBJ1-2; tentatively, D is TRBD1 (5 bases). The CDR3 consists of 14 residues. Trimming took off 0 bases at V and 4 bases at J, with 9 bases between the two ends. CDR1 and CDR2 (germline): SNHLY, FYNNEI. In DNA form, the CDR3 reads TGTGCCAGCAGTGAAGCCGGGGGGGGCTATGGCTACACCTTC. Its protein product is CASSEAGGGYGYTF.

This sequence joins TRBV11-3 and TRBJ1-3; D might be TRBD1 (6 bases). CDR1 and CDR2 from the germline V gene are SGHNT and YENEEA. V lost 2 bases and J lost 7, with 15 bases in between. The CDR3 is 15 amino acids. The CDR3: CASSLLAGELNTIYF. Here the CDR3 DNA reads TGTGCCAGCAGCTTATTGGCAGGGGAATTGAACACCATATATTTT.

The CDR3 region is CASSQGALNTEAFF. Here the CDR3 DNA reads TGTGCCAGCAGTCAGGGGGCACTTAACACTGAAGCTTTCTTT. The chain recombines TRBV11-2 with TRBJ1-1; 8 bases are a match to TRBD1. CDR3 length: 14 amino acids. CDR1 is SGHAT and CDR2 is FQNNGV in the germline V gene. J was trimmed by 2 bases and V by 6 bases; bases with no gene match: 5.

The chain carries TRBV11-3 and TRBJ1-1; the match to TRBD1 covers 9 bases. The germline V gene encodes CDR1 SGHNT and CDR2 YENEEA. The CDR3 is made up of 14 amino acids. V shed 5 bases, J shed 4 bases, and the junction held 5 bases outside the gene matches. CDR3 DNA: TGTGCCAGCAGCCTTACAGGGGGCGGCACTGAAGCTTTCTTT. The encoded protein is CASSLTGGGTEAFF.

V usage is TRBV6-5 and J usage is TRBJ2-1; 7 nucleotides align to TRBD2. The CDR3 contains 13 residues. Unmatched junction bases numbered 9, after V lost 6 bases and J lost 10 bases. Germline-derived CDR1 and CDR2 are MNHEY and SVGAGI. The CDR3 loop reads CASRGGMVGEQFF. Here the CDR3 DNA reads TGTGCCAGCAGGGGGGGGATGGTCGGGGAGCAGTTCTTC.

The V and J genes are TRBV6-5 and TRBJ1-1, with 7 bases matching TRBD1. V lost 6 bases, J lost 3 bases, and 4 bases stayed unmatched. There are 13 residues in the CDR3. Germline CDR1 and CDR2: MNHEY and SVGAGI. The CDR3 reads CASSDGQDTEAFF. CDR3 DNA sequence: TGTGCCAGCAGCGACGGACAGGACACTGAAGCTTTCTTT.